The clone carrying this T cell receptor beta chain appeared a single time. These data are taken from a study of blood T cell repertoires in COVID-19. Across the study: The cDNA or gDNA used as material had been derived from T cells, B-cell-depleted T cells, or PBMCs.

The repertoire was sequenced with immunoSEQ multiplex PCR; TCRdb's copy has only in-frame clones and lacks some. The sample consists of roughly 160,000 clones, roughly 85% of them appearing once. The germline CDR1 and CDR2 sequences are MNHNS and SASEGT. This CDR3 has 17 residues. Deletions cut 2 bases from V and 0 bases from J, with 14 bases between. Participants came from about two dozen US areas, aged about 18 to 89 years. The chain combines TRBV6-1 with TRBJ1-5; weak D call: TRBD1 (5 bases). The sample comprised PBMCs or T cells enriched from blood (not recorded which). The receptor was derived from a woman in her 70s in a cohort exposed to, infected with or recovered from COVID-19 (not recorded which). The CDR3 protein is CASSERWGPDSNQPQHF. In nucleotides, the CDR3 is TGTGCCAGCAGTGAAAGGTGGGGCCCCGATAGCAATCAGCCCCAGCATTTT.